What follows are 19 T cell receptor beta chains derived from one specimen sequenced in a study of T cells in Graves' hyperthyroidism and ophthalmopathy (dated by TCRdb to between 2018 and 2020). To prepare the library, multiplex PCR was applied. The sequencer listed for this sample is Illumina HiSeq 2000. The TCR beta CDR3 regions were amplified from RNA transcripts. For the first round of RT-PCR on the TCR CDR3, the HTBI primer set was used together with the Qiagen OneStep RT-PCR kit. TCRdb trimmed public reads at Q25 via fastp, called clones via MiXCR and kept in-frame beta chains. Identical CDR3 protein sequences are pooled into one entry, listed with their most common genes and DNA. The sample table shows 500,000 to 650,000 distinct CDR3 sequences, and over 35% are seen once. The ten largest make up about two fifths of the sample. The sequencing sample was made of peripheral blood or thyroid tissue (not recorded which). Every receptor here comes from an adult woman with Graves' disease, either hyperthyroidism or ophthalmopathy (not recorded which).

This clonotype showed up many times. The rearrangement uses TRBV7-2 and TRBJ1-6; maybe TRBD1 (5 bases). The V gene's germline CDR1 is SGHTA and CDR2 FQGNSA. V lost 3 bases and J lost 7, with 10 bases in between. CDR3 length: 14 residues. The DNA of the CDR3 is TGTGCCAGCAGCTTGGGGCAGACGAATTCACCCCTCCACTTT. This codes for CASSLGQTNSPLHF.

The chain employs TRBV5-1 and TRBJ1-1; TRBD1 aligns across 8 bases. The CDR3 sequence is 19 residues long. Per germline, CDR1 SGHRS and CDR2 YFSETQ. The junction had 16 bases not matched to a gene; V was cut back by 3 bases and J by 0 bases. In DNA, the CDR3 is TGCGCCAGCAGCTCTACCGACAGGGGACGAGGGTTCATGAACACTGAAGCTTTCTTT. It codes for CASSSTDRGRGFMNTEAFF. Supplemented by reference TRBV5-1 and TRBJ1-1, the full variable domain reads KAGVTQTPRYLIKTRGQQVTLSCSPISGHRSVSWYQQTPGQGLQFLFEYFSETQRNKGNFPGRFSGRQFSNSRSEMNVSTLELGDSALYLCASSSTDRGRGFMNTEAFFGQGTRLTVV.

This sequence joins TRBV29-1 and TRBJ1-1; D not certain. The CDR3 is 15 amino acids. Germline V gene data show CDR1 as SQVTM and CDR2 as ANQGSEA. Deletions cut 1 base from V and 2 bases from J, with 14 bases between. The CDR3 sequence: CSVEGGAVSNTEAFF. CDR3 DNA: TGCAGCGTTGAAGGGGGAGCAGTTTCCAACACTGAAGCTTTCTTT.

V and J are TRBV29-1 and TRBJ1-2; tentatively, D is TRBD1 (5 bases). V lost 3 bases and J 6 bases, leaving 11 bases between the germline ends. Germline CDR1 reads SQVTM; CDR2 reads ANQGSEA. CDR3 length: 12 residues. Here the CDR3 DNA reads TGCAGCGTTGATTCCGGGGACGATGGCTACACCTTC. It yields the protein CSVDSGDDGYTF.

The V gene is TRBV29-1, the J gene TRBJ2-7; 7 bases fit TRBD2. CDR1 is SQVTM, CDR2 ANQGSEA, per germline. Germline trimming cut 5 bases from V and 0 bases from J; bases unmatched to any gene: 7. The CDR3 sequence is 14 residues long. As DNA, the CDR3 is TGCAGCGTTAGTGGGGGGGTCCACTCCTACGAGCAGTACTTC. It codes for CSVSGGVHSYEQYF.

This sequence joins TRBV28 and TRBJ2-7; the D is unclear. Trimming pared 6 bases from V and 7 bases from J, leaving 10 bases between. The CDR3 has 11 residues. CDR1 and CDR2 (germline): MDHEN, SYDVKM. DNA of the CDR3: TGTGCCAGCAGCTCTGTTTGGGAGCAGTACTTC. This encodes CASSSVWEQYF.

This clonotype was found once. The rearrangement links TRBV7-8 to TRBJ1-5, with a weak D call TRBD1 (6 bases). V lost 4 bases to trimming and J lost 6 bases, with 13 bases between them. Germline assignment: CDR1 SGHVS and CDR2 FQNEAQ. The CDR3 runs 14 residues. DNA of the CDR3: TGTGCCAGCAGCTCCCCCGGGACATCTCAGCCCCAGCATTTT. It yields the protein CASSSPGTSQPQHF.

CDR3 sequence: CASSEWGRGGENTEAFF. CDR3 in DNA: TGTGCCAGCAGTGAATGGGGTAGGGGGGGAGAGAACACTGAAGCTTTCTTT. The rearrangement links TRBV25-1 to TRBJ1-1; D may be TRBD1 (6 bases). V lost 1 base and J 1 base, leaving 16 bases between the germline ends. The CDR3 runs to 17 residues. Germline loops: CDR1 MGHDK, CDR2 SYGVNS.

This sequence joins TRBV7-2 and TRBJ2-5; D possibly uses TRBD1 or TRBD2 (5 bases each). This CDR3 is 15 amino acids long. The germline gives CDR1 SGHTA, CDR2 FQGNSA. The V gene lost 5 bases and the J gene lost 5 bases, with 18 bases spanning the gap. CDR3 amino acids: CASSPSGPAGETQYF. CDR3 nucleotide sequence: TGTGCCAGCAGCCCCTCGGGACCCGCCGGCGAGACCCAGTACTTC.

A remark on this clonotype: Germline is not matched at one junction end, which may reflect a read error. The V and J genes are TRBV25-1 and TRBJ1-5, with D uncertain. The CDR3 loop spans 14 amino acids. Per germline, CDR1 MGHDK and CDR2 SYGVNS. CDR3 protein: CAGSGPGSNQPQHF. The CDR3, as DNA: TGTGCCGGCAGTGGACCTGGGAGCAATCAGCCCCAGCATTTT.

The table lists this clonotype with many counts. The CDR3 spells CASSLGGAGNTEAFF. As DNA, the CDR3 is TGCGCCAGCAGCTTGGGGGGAGCGGGGAACACTGAAGCTTTCTTT. V and J are TRBV5-1 and TRBJ1-1; D gene uncertain. The ends were cut back, 0 bases at V and 1 base at J, with 10 bases in the middle. In germline, CDR1 is SGHRS, CDR2 YFSETQ. CDR3 length equals 15 residues.

A single count supports this clonotype. The rearrangement uses TRBV19 and TRBJ1-1; no clear D gene. Germline CDR1 and CDR2: LNHDA and SQIVND (reference sequence). The V end lost 5 bases, the J end lost 3 bases, and 10 bases lay between the germline ends. The CDR3 runs 13 residues. The CDR3 DNA sequence: TGTGCCAGTAGTGTTTCAAGGGACACTGAAGCTTTCTTT. Encoded protein: CASSVSRDTEAFF.

The gene calls are TRBV6-5 and TRBJ1-5, with 8 positions matching TRBD1. In germline, CDR1 is MNHEY, CDR2 SVGAGI. V gave up 6 bases and J gave up 9 bases; unmatched junction bases: 10. The CDR3 totals 14 residues. This CDR3 reads CASSFSTGDRPQHF. In nucleotides, the CDR3 is TGTGCCAGCAGCTTCTCGACAGGGGATCGGCCCCAGCATTTT.

This clonotype was counted only a few times. The rearrangement links TRBV2 to TRBJ1-1; the D gene is possibly TRBD1 (6 bases). The CDR3 consists of 14 residues. V was shortened by 3 bases and J by 3 bases, with 11 bases between the two germline ends. The V gene's germline CDR1 is SNHLY and CDR2 FYNNEI. The chain's CDR3 is CASSELPGDTEAFF. CDR3 bases: TGTGCCAGCAGTGAGTTGCCAGGGGACACTGAAGCTTTCTTT.

This clonotype came up many times. Being one base from a much bigger clone, this may be a read error. This sequence joins TRBV25-1 and TRBJ1-2, with D unclear. The ends were cut back, 0 bases at V and 8 bases at J, with 13 bases in the middle. Germline lookup yields CDR1 MGHDK and CDR2 SYGVNS. The CDR3 length is 14 residues. CDR3 coding DNA: TGTGCCAGCAGTGAATACAGAGGAGGTAGAGGCTACACCTTC. Translated: CASSEYRGGRGYTF.

This chain connects TRBV7-3 to TRBJ2-2; unclear D gene. CDR1 and CDR2 (germline): SGHTA, FQGTGA. Trimming pared 6 bases from V and 7 bases from J, leaving 9 bases between. CDR3 length equals 12 residues. CDR3 residues: CASSYHSGELFF. The DNA of the CDR3 is TGTGCCAGCAGTTACCATAGCGGGGAGCTGTTTTTT.

The chain uses TRBV25-1 and TRBJ1-4; no definite D call. Per germline, CDR1 MGHDK and CDR2 SYGVNS. This CDR3 has 14 amino acids. The CDR3 DNA is TGTGCTAGCTCTCCCCGTCCAACTAATGAAAAACTGTTTTTT. Translation: CASSPRPTNEKLFF.

The chain recombines TRBV29-1 with TRBJ2-7; 7 positions match TRBD1. From germline, CDR1 is SQVTM and CDR2 ANQGSEA. J lost 3 bases, V lost 7 bases, and 3 bases had no gene match. The CDR3 covers 11 residues. The DNA of the CDR3 is TGCAGCGCGACAGGGATCTACGAGCAGTACTTC. Protein: CSATGIYEQYF.

The chain couples TRBV10-3 to TRBJ2-7, with D tentatively TRBD2 (5 bases). CDR1 and CDR2 (germline): ENHRY, SYGVKD. Trimming pared 0 bases from V and 4 bases from J, leaving 13 bases between. The CDR3 is 15 amino acids. The CDR3 reads CAISESMGVSYEQYF. The CDR3 DNA is TGTGCCATCAGTGAGTCGATGGGAGTGTCTTACGAGCAGTACTTC.